These 5 T cell receptor beta chains came from one sample sequenced in a study of T-cell memory formation after mild COVID-19. Via MiXCR, TCRdb re-called the 5' RACE reads, giving one row per CDR3 protein. This table holds around 470,000 distinct CDR3 sequences, over 15% found once. Sequencing used PBMCs or a T cell subset sorted from them (not recorded which). The receptors were sampled from an adult woman who had mild COVID-19 (a few samples of this study predate the infection). Cell type and time point are not known.

The rearrangement uses TRBV27 and TRBJ1-1, with a possible D match to TRBD1 (6 bases). The CDR3 spans 13 residues. Trimming shortened V by 10 bases and J by 11 bases, and 23 bases separated the two germline ends. Per germline, CDR1 MNHEY and CDR2 SMNVEV (reference sequence). The CDR3 here is CATDSGAGTGAFF. CDR3 coding DNA: TGTGCCACCGACTCGGGGGCCGGCACCGGGGCTTTCTTT.

This clonotype was found a few times. The genes are TRBV19 and TRBJ2-2; 8 bases line up with TRBD2. CDR1 is LNHDA and CDR2 is SQIVND in the germline V gene (reference sequence). The trim removed 3 bases at V and 4 bases at J, leaving 1 base unmatched. This CDR3 has 14 amino acids. The chain's CDR3 is CASSMRGATGELFF. For the CDR3, the DNA is TGTGCCAGTAGTATGCGGGGGGCCACCGGGGAGCTGTTTTTT.

This rearrangement joins TRBV4-1 to TRBJ1-5; 10 bases fit TRBD1. CDR3 length: 20 residues. Looked up from germline, CDR1 is MGHRA and CDR2 is YSYEKL. J was trimmed by 0 bases and V by 2 bases; bases with no gene match: 13. CDR3 region: CASSQMGGQGRIYSNQPQHF. In nucleotides, the CDR3 is TGCGCCAGCAGCCAAATGGGGGGACAGGGGAGGATCTATAGCAATCAGCCCCAGCATTTT.

This clonotype has a handful of counts. V gene TRBV20-1 combines with J gene TRBJ2-1; D is unresolved. The CDR3 has 13 residues. The germline CDR1 and CDR2 sequences are DFQATT and SNEGSKA (reference sequence). V was cut by 0 bases and J by 8 bases, with 11 bases left in between. The CDR3 region is CSARDAGFHEQFF. The CDR3 DNA reads TGCAGTGCTAGAGATGCAGGCTTTCATGAGCAGTTCTTC.

The chain recombines TRBV2 with TRBJ2-5, with 7 nucleotides matching TRBD1. CDR3 length: 15 amino acids. The germline V gene has CDR1 SNHLY and CDR2 FYNNEI. V trimming: 8 bases; J trimming: 5 bases; junction bases outside the gene matches: 14. The CDR3 sequence is CASSTGVAFGETQYF. CDR3 sequence (DNA): TGTGCCAGCTCCACAGGGGTGGCCTTTGGGGAGACCCAGTACTTC.